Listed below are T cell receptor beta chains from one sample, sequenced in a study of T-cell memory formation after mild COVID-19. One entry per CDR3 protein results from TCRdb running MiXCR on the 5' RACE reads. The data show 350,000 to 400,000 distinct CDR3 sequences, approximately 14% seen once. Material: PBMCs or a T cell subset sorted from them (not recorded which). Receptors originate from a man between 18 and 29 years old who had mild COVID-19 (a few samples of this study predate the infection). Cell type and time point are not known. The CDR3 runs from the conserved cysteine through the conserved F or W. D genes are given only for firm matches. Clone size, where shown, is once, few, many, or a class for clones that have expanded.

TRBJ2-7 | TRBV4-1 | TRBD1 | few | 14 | CASSNDRGLGEQYF | TGCGCCAGCAGCAACGACAGGGGGCTCGGCGAGCAGTACTTC
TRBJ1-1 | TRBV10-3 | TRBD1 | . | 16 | CAISESSGQGNTEAFF | TGTGCCATCAGTGAGTCGAGTGGACAGGGGAACACTGAAGCTTTCTTT
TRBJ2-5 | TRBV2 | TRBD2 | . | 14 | CASSKGASGETQYF | TGTGCCAGCAGTAAAGGGGCTAGCGGTGAGACCCAGTACTTC
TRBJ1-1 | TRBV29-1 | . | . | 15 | CSVDATWGSATEAFF | TGCAGCGTTGACGCGACCTGGGGTTCGGCCACTGAAGCTTTCTTT
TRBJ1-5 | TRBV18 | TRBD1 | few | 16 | CASSSQGNRVDQPQHF | TGTGCCAGCTCATCACAGGGGAATCGGGTGGATCAGCCCCAGCATTTT
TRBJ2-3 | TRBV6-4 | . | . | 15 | CASSARVEPTDTQYF | TGTGCCAGCAGTGCCCGAGTGGAGCCCACAGATACGCAGTATTTT
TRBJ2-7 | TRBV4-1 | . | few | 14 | CASSQEPVRYEQYF | TGCGCCAGCAGCCAAGAACCGGTTCGCTACGAGCAGTACTTC
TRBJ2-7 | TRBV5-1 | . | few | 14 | CASSNSQGSEEQYF | TGCGCCAGCAGCAACTCGCAGGGTTCCGAGGAGCAGTACTTC
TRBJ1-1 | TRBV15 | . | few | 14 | CATSRVGSKGTAFF | TGTGCCACCAGCAGAGTGGGGAGTAAGGGGACGGCTTTCTTT
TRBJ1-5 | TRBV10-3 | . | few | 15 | CAISEGVDSNQPQHF | TGTGCCATCAGTGAGGGGGTCGATAGCAATCAGCCCCAGCATTTT
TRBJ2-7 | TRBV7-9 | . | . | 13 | CASSPRDIYEQYF | TGTGCCAGCAGCCCGCGGGACATCTACGAGCAGTACTTC
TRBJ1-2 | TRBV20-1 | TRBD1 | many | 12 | CSAQTGGYGYTF | TGCAGTGCCCAGACAGGGGGTTATGGCTACACCTTC
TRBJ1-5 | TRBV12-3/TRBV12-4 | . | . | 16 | CASSLAQTASNQPQHF | TGTGCCAGCAGTTTAGCGCAGACAGCAAGTAATCAGCCCCAGCATTTT
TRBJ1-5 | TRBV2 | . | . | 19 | CASSGGTHPRRDGNQPQHF | TGTGCCAGCAGTGGGGGAACCCACCCTCGTCGGGACGGTAATCAGCCCCAGCATTTT
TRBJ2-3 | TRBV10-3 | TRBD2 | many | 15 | CAISESSGGTDTQYF | TGTGCCATCAGTGAAAGTAGCGGGGGCACAGATACGCAGTATTTT
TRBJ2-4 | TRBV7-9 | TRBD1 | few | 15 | CASSLGTGTKNIQYF | TGTGCCAGCAGCTTAGGGACAGGGACCAAAAACATTCAGTACTTC
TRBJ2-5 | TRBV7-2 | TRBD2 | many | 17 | CASSLVGLAGNQETQYF | TGTGCCAGCAGCTTAGTGGGACTAGCGGGGAATCAAGAGACCCAGTACTTC
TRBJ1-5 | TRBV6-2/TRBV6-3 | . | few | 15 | CASSYSVTANQPQHF | TGTGCCAGCAGTTACTCGGTCACCGCCAATCAGCCCCAGCATTTT
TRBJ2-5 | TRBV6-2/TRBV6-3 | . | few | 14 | CASSYRMYQETQYF | TGTGCCAGCAGTTACAGGATGTACCAAGAGACCCAGTACTTC
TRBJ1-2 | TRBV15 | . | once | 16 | CATSRDQVGSNYGYTF | TGTGCCACCAGCAGAGATCAGGTTGGGTCTAACTATGGCTACACCTTC
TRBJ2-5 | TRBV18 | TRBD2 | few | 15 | CASSPPGSGRETQYF | TGTGCCAGCTCACCACCTGGATCCGGGAGGGAGACCCAGTACTTC
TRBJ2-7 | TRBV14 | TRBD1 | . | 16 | CASSQIGAGGINEQYF | TGTGCCAGCAGCCAAATAGGCGCAGGGGGTATCAACGAGCAGTACTTC
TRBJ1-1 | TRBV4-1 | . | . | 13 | CASSQDGSGEAFF | TGCGCCAGCAGCCAAGATGGGTCGGGTGAAGCTTTCTTT
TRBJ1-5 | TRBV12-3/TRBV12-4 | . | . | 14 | CASSSSQGNQPQHF | TGTGCCAGCAGTTCGTCACAGGGCAATCAGCCCCAGCATTTT
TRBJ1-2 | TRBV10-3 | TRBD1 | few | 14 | CASGTGRGPYGYTF | TGTGCCAGCGGGACAGGCAGAGGGCCCTATGGCTACACCTTC
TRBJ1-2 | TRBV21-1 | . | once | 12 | CASSDRAGGYTF | TGTGCCAGCTCGGACAGGGCAGGTGGCTACACCTTC
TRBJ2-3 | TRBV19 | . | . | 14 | CASSIPTSTDTQYF | TGTGCCAGTAGTATACCGACTAGCACAGATACGCAGTATTTT
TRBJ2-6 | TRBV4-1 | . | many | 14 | CASSHRAGANVLTF | TGCGCCAGCAGCCACCGGGCTGGGGCCAACGTCCTGACTTTC